Detailed here is one T cell receptor (beta chain). The sample originates from a study of blood T cell repertoires in COVID-19. The wider study: Specimens from acute and convalescent COVID-19 originated in the United States, Italy and Spain.

In the source study's methods: The assay estimated nucleated cells by amplifying reference gene primers. TCRdb's table, derived via immunoSEQ multiplex PCR, lists solely in-frame clones and lacks some. That table supplies the V and J calls and clone size; D and trimming were determined from the DNA. The table includes more than 65,000 clones, about 80% detected once. Germline CDR1 is KGHSH and CDR2 is LQKENI. The CDR3 totals 21 residues. After removal of 2 bases from V and 0 bases from J, the junction contained 18 bases not matched to a gene. This sequence originates from a woman aged 80 or over with acute or convalescent COVID-19. This rearrangement joins TRBV18 to TRBJ1-3, with 8 positions matching TRBD1. Source material: peripheral blood. CDR3: CASSPLTTGGFNHVSGNTIYF. CDR3 DNA sequence: TGTGCCAGCTCACCATTAACAACAGGGGGGTTTAACCATGTCTCTGGAAACACCATATATTTT.